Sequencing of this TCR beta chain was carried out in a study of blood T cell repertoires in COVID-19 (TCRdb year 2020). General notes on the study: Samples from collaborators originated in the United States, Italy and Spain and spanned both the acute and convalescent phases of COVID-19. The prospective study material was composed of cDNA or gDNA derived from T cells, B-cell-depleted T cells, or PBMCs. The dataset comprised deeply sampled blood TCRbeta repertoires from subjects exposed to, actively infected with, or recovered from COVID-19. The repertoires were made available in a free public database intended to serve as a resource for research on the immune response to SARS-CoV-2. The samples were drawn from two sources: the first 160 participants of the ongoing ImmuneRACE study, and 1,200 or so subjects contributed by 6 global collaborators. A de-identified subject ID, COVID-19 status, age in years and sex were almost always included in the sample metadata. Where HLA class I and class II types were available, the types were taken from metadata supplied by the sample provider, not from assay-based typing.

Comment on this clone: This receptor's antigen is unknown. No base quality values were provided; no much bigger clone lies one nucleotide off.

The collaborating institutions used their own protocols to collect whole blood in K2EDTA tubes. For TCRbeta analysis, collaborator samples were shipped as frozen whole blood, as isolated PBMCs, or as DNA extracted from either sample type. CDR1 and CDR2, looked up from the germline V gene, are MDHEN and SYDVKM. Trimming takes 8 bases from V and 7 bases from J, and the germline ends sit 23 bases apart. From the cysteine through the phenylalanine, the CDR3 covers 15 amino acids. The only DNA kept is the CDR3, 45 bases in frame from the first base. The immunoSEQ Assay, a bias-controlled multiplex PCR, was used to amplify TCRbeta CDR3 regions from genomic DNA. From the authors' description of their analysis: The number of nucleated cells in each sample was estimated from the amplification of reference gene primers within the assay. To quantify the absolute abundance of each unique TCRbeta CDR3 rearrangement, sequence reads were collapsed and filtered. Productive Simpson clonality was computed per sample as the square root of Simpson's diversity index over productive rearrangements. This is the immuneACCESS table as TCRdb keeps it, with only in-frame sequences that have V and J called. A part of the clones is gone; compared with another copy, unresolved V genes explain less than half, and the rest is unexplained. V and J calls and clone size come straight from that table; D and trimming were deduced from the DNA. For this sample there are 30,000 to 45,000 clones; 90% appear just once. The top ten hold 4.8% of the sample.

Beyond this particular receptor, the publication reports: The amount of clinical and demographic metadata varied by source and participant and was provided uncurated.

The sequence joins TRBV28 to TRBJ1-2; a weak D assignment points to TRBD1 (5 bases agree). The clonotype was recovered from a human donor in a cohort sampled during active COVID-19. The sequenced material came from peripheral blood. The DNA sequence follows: TGTGCCAGCGCCAATTCCGCTGGGTGGGGCGTTGGCTACACCTTC. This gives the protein CASANSAGWGVGYTF.